The clone carrying this T cell receptor (beta chain) was found a few times. TCRdb analysed the PCR reads with MiXCR anew, one entry per CDR3 protein. The repertoire holds about 10,000 distinct CDR3 sequences, with roughly 49% as singletons. The data were taken from a study of CD4 and CD8 cells across lung adenocarcinoma regions. The CDR3 is 15 amino acids. V was shortened by 2 bases and J by 10 bases, with 18 bases between the two germline ends. Germline loops: CDR1 MNHEY, CDR2 SMNVEV (reference sequence). The specimen sequenced was CD8+ T cells from the margin of a lung tumor. The receptor comes from a male donor with lung adenocarcinoma. The CD4 and CD8 labels of this study may be unreliable. The chain joins TRBV27 to TRBJ2-1, with a weak D call TRBD2 (5 bases). This chain's CDR3 is CASSLRIRDRSEQFF. CDR3 coding DNA: TGTGCCAGCAGTTTAAGGATTCGGGATCGCTCGGAGCAGTTCTTC.